This T cell receptor (beta chain) was obtained from a study of human versus mouse CDR3 diversity and MHC coevolution. Study information: Samples had between roughly 5.5 x 10^6 and 1.6 x 10^7 valid reads. Broader study findings: Compared with mice, human CDR3s carried more deletions and insertions on average. Clonal inequality was lowest in two of the three human donors.

TCRdb's copy holds only in-frame clones and misses some; the assay was immunoSEQ multiplex PCR. The sample has about 73,000 clones; 85% to 95% are singletons. On this clone: Its antigen is as yet unknown.

Germline lookup yields CDR1 SEHNR and CDR2 FQNEAQ (reference sequence). V lost 2 bases to trimming and J lost 5 bases, with 10 bases between them. CDR3 size: 14 residues. This TCR derives from a person between 25 and 70 years old in good health. Specimen: naive CD4+ T cells from blood. Subset described: CD45RO-negative CD62L-positive naive CD4 T cells. The chain joins TRBV7-9 to TRBJ2-1, with D unresolved. This chain's CDR3 is CASSLQEVDNEQFF. In DNA, the CDR3 is TGTGCCAGCAGCTTACAAGAGGTCGACAATGAGCAGTTCTTC.